This passage covers 15 T cell receptor beta chains from one sample sequenced in a study of monozygotic twins with cystic fibrosis. The repertoire was sequenced with immunoSEQ multiplex PCR; TCRdb's copy has only in-frame clones and lacks some. The sample records approximately 32,000 clones, approximately 97% being singletons. Material for sequencing was blood. Receptors originate from a girl aged 2 to 10 with cystic fibrosis.

The rearrangement links TRBV6-1 to TRBJ1-6; tentative D call: TRBD1 (6 bases). Deletions cut 4 bases from V and 2 bases from J, with 12 bases between. CDR3 length equals 16 residues. Germline CDR1 and CDR2: MNHNS and SASEGT. The CDR3 DNA is TGTGCCAGCAGTGGAGAAAGGACAGCCTATAATTCACCCCTCCACTTT. It specifies CASSGERTAYNSPLHF.

The chain combines TRBV2 with TRBJ2-7; D gene uncertain. The CDR3 extends over 11 amino acids. Germline V gene sequence: CDR1 SNHLY, CDR2 FYNNEI. V lost 2 bases, J lost 4 bases, and 3 bases lay in between. CDR3 coding DNA: TGTGCCAGCAGTGAAATATACGAGCAGTACTTC. This encodes CASSEIYEQYF.

The chain couples TRBV28 to TRBJ1-3, with 9 bases that match TRBD1. Germline lookup yields CDR1 MDHEN and CDR2 SYDVKM. After removal of 5 bases from V and 1 base from J, the junction contained 15 bases not matched to a gene. This CDR3 has 19 residues. The CDR3 region is CASSTAWGQGRRSGNTIYF. The CDR3 DNA reads TGTGCCAGCAGTACAGCTTGGGGACAGGGTCGTCGGTCTGGAAACACCATATATTTT.

The chain combines TRBV27 with TRBJ1-2; D remains ambiguous. The V and J ends lost 2 bases and 2 bases respectively, with 9 bases between them. The CDR3 is made up of 14 amino acids. Looked up from germline, CDR1 is MNHEY and CDR2 is SMNVEV (reference sequence). The CDR3 coding sequence is TGTGCCAGCAGTTTAGTTCCCCAAAACTATGGCTACACCTTC. Translation: CASSLVPQNYGYTF.

CDR3: CASSQEGHAGNTIYF. DNA of the CDR3: TGCGCCAGCAGCCAAGAAGGGCATGCCGGAAACACCATATATTTT. The rearrangement joins TRBV4-1 to TRBJ1-3, with D unclear. Germline CDR1 is MGHRA and CDR2 is YSYEKL. V lost 0 bases and J 4 bases, leaving 10 bases between the germline ends. The CDR3 spans 15 residues.

This clone appeared a single time. V is TRBV18 and J is TRBJ1-3; D possibly corresponds to TRBD1 (6 bases). Germline V gene sequence: CDR1 KGHSH, CDR2 LQKENI. Trimming took 2 bases from V and 0 from J, leaving 8 bases between them. The CDR3 extends over 15 amino acids. CDR3 residues: CASSPRDISGNTIYF. The DNA of the CDR3 is TGTGCCAGCTCACCAAGGGACATCTCTGGAAACACCATATATTTT.

The genes are TRBV7-9 and TRBJ2-6; perhaps TRBD1 as D (5 bases). CDR3 size: 15 residues. CDR1 SEHNR and CDR2 FQNEAQ come from the germline V gene (reference sequence). Trimming shortened V by 3 bases and J by 2 bases, and 8 bases separated the two germline ends. This chain's CDR3 is CASSFDSPGANVLTF. The CDR3 bases are TGTGCCAGCAGCTTCGACAGCCCTGGGGCCAACGTCCTGACTTTC.

The chain employs TRBV11-2 and TRBJ2-3, with TRBD2 matching 7 bases. The CDR3 length is 15 residues. V trimming: 0 bases; J trimming: 4 bases; junction bases outside the gene matches: 4. The germline V gene encodes CDR1 SGHAT and CDR2 FQNNGV. CDR3 in amino acids: CASSLDSSGADTQYF. In DNA form, the CDR3 reads TGTGCCAGCAGCTTAGACTCTAGCGGAGCAGATACGCAGTATTTT.

V gene TRBV9 combines with J gene TRBJ1-2, with D uncertain. The CDR3 has 13 amino acids. V was cut by 0 bases and J by 4 bases, with 7 bases left in between. CDR1 is SGDLS, CDR2 YYNGEE, per germline. The chain's CDR3 is CASSVAQFYGYTF. DNA of the CDR3: TGTGCCAGCAGCGTAGCACAGTTCTATGGCTACACCTTC.

The chain employs TRBV2 and TRBJ2-1; D uncertain. V was cut by 3 bases and J by 0 bases, with 12 bases left in between. Germline assignment: CDR1 SNHLY and CDR2 FYNNEI. The CDR3 is 16 residues long. This CDR3 reads CASSDGLGNSYNEQFF. DNA of the CDR3: TGTGCCAGCAGTGACGGGCTCGGAAACTCCTACAATGAGCAGTTCTTC. Supplemented by reference TRBV2 and TRBJ2-1, the full variable domain reads EPEVTQTPSHQVTQMGQEVILRCVPISNHLYFYWYRQILGQKVEFLVSFYNNEISEKSEIFDDQFSVERPDGSNFTLKIRSTKLEDSAMYFCASSDGLGNSYNEQFFGPGTRLTVL.

The CDR3 here is CASSADRNQPQHF. The CDR3 DNA is TGTGCCAGCAGTGCGGACCGCAATCAGCCCCAGCATTTT. The chain carries TRBV6-1 and TRBJ1-5; D gene uncertain. CDR1 and CDR2 (germline): MNHNS, SASEGT. This CDR3 contains 13 residues. V gave up 4 bases and J gave up 2 bases, with 6 bases separating them.

The chain joins TRBV9 to TRBJ2-7; D might be TRBD2 (5 bases). The CDR3 consists of 13 residues. Germline lookup yields CDR1 SGDLS and CDR2 YYNGEE. V shed 4 bases and J shed 6 bases, with 14 bases lying between them. The CDR3 region is CASSLGDWGEQYF. The CDR3 DNA reads TGTGCCAGCAGCCTGGGAGATTGGGGCGAGCAGTACTTC. Complete variable domain (other parts from reference TRBV9 and TRBJ2-7): DSGVTQTPKHLITATGQRVTLRCSPRSGDLSVYWYQQSLDQGLQFLIQYYNGEERAKGNILERFSAQQFPDLHSELNLSSLELGDSALYFCASSLGDWGEQYFGPGTRLTVT.

The chain joins TRBV6-1 to TRBJ1-4; D ambiguous. This CDR3 has 14 amino acids. Germline loops: CDR1 MNHNS, CDR2 SASEGT. The V end lost 2 bases, the J end lost 5 bases, and 9 bases lay between the germline ends. CDR3 nucleotide sequence: TGTGCCAGCAGTGAATCCCTAACGAATGAAAAACTGTTTTTT. This sequence encodes CASSESLTNEKLFF.

The chain has TRBV5-1 and TRBJ2-1; 9 nucleotides match TRBD2. V shed 0 bases and J 5 bases; nucleotides not matched to a gene: 15. CDR3 size: 19 residues. Germline assignment: CDR1 SGHRS and CDR2 YFSETQ. CDR3: CASSLGWALAGSPNNEQFF. For the CDR3, the DNA is TGCGCCAGCAGCTTGGGATGGGCTCTAGCGGGATCCCCGAACAATGAGCAGTTCTTC.

The chain is built from TRBV7-2 and TRBJ1-2, with 10 bases lining up with TRBD1. V shed 2 bases and J 4 bases; nucleotides not matched to a gene: 7. The CDR3 length is 16 residues. Germline V gives CDR1 SGHTA, CDR2 FQGNSA. CDR3 in amino acids: CASSLRGQGVRYGYTF. The CDR3, as DNA: TGTGCCAGCAGCTTACGCGGACAGGGGGTGCGCTATGGCTACACCTTC.